This TCR beta chain was sequenced in a study of blood T cell repertoires in COVID-19. A few counts support this clone. The CDR3 runs to 16 residues. Germline V gives CDR1 SGHTA, CDR2 FQGNSA. V gave up 1 base and J gave up 7 bases; unmatched junction bases: 7. Clones were read by immunoSEQ multiplex PCR, and TCRdb kept only the in-frame ones, dropping some. The profile shows some 35,000 clones, approximately 86% of them singletons. This chain joins TRBV7-2 and TRBJ2-1; 10 bases fit TRBD2. Source material: peripheral blood. The clonotype originates from a man aged 65-85 years with acute or convalescent COVID-19. This CDR3 is CASSLDGTSVGNEQFF. The CDR3 DNA reads TGTGCCAGCAGCTTAGACGGGACTAGCGTCGGGAATGAGCAGTTCTTC. Filled out from reference TRBV7-2 and TRBJ2-1, the complete variable domain reads GAGVSQSPSNKVTEKGKDVELRCDPISGHTALYWYRQSLGQGLEFLIYFQGNSAPDKSGLPSDRFSAERTGGSVSTLTIQRTQQEDSAVYLCASSLDGTSVGNEQFFGPGTRLTVL.